The clone carrying this TCR beta chain occurred a few times. Its antigen is unknown. The CD8+CD4-CCR7+CD45RA+ phenotype defined the sorted naive CD8 T cells. TCRdb re-called the PCR reads through MiXCR, storing one row per CDR3 protein. The sample comprises around 470,000 distinct CDR3 sequences, over 20% of which are singletons, and more than 0.8% rests with the top ten. The data stem from a study of molecular identifiers for immune sequencing clone quantification. CDR1 and CDR2 from the germline V gene are SGDLS and YYNGEE. V lost 4 bases to trimming and J lost 5 bases; unmatched junction nucleotides: 10. The CDR3 covers 15 residues. Broader study findings: Clones above 20 RNA copies contained over 98% of effector molecules and under 1% of naive molecules.

J is TRBJ2-5 and V is TRBV9, with 8 bases fitting TRBD2. The sample consisted of naive CD8+ T cells from blood, with Jurkat cell RNA spiked in. Stated subset: FACS-sorted CD8+CD4-CCR7+CD45RA+ naive T cells. This clonotype originated in a human donor in good health. Some libraries in this study had Jurkat cell RNA spiked in. This chain's CDR3 is CASSTGGTNGETQYF. The CDR3 DNA sequence: TGTGCCAGCAGCACGGGGGGGACAAACGGCGAGACCCAGTACTTC.